The 29 T cell receptor beta chains in this list originate from one sample, sequenced in a study of T cell repertoires in cytomegalovirus infection. MiXCR was run by TCRdb on the reads, yielding one entry per CDR3 protein. The sample lists 450,000 to 550,000 distinct CDR3 sequences, about 44% seen once, with around two fifths in the top ten. Their target antigens are unknown. Material: cultured PBMCs, obtained from culture after CMV antigen stimulation. These receptors were obtained from a human donor in good health (CMV status not recorded). Some clones in this sample may be carry-over from other donors' samples.

The chain has TRBV20-1 and TRBJ1-5; 7 positions match TRBD1. This CDR3 has 13 amino acids. The ends lost 6 bases at V and 8 bases at J; junction bases unmatched: 10. Germline CDR1 DFQATT, CDR2 SNEGSKA (reference sequence). The CDR3 sequence: CSAKTGLYEPQHF. CDR3 coding DNA: TGCAGTGCAAAGACAGGGTTGTATGAGCCCCAGCATTTT.

This clonotype was observed at least ten times. This sequence joins TRBV7-2 and TRBJ2-7; a possible D gene is TRBD2 (6 bases). V lost 3 bases, J lost 5 bases, and 14 bases lay in between. The CDR3 spans 14 residues. Germline V gene sequence: CDR1 SGHTA, CDR2 FQGNSA. The CDR3 protein is CASSLGPGENEQYF. The CDR3 nucleotides are TGTGCCAGCAGCTTGGGACCGGGGGAAAACGAGCAGTACTTC.

A single count supports this clonotype. The chain combines TRBV19 with TRBJ1-5; D is unclear. The germline V gene has CDR1 LNHDA and CDR2 SQIVND (reference sequence). Trimming took 6 bases from V and 4 from J, leaving 16 bases between them. This CDR3 comprises 15 residues. The CDR3 here is CASSQKIWENQPQHF. The CDR3 region has the DNA TGTGCCAGTAGCCAAAAGATTTGGGAAAATCAGCCCCAGCATTTT.

This clonotype appeared many times. V gene TRBV7-2 combines with J gene TRBJ2-6; no firm D call. CDR3 length equals 15 residues. V was shortened by 0 bases and J by 0 bases, with 3 bases between the two germline ends. Germline lookup yields CDR1 SGHTA and CDR2 FQGNSA. CDR3 in DNA: TGTGCCAGCAGCTTAGCTTCCTCTGGGGCCAACGTCCTGACTTTC. Its protein product is CASSLASSGANVLTF. Together with reference TRBV7-2 and TRBJ2-6, the CDR3 gives the full variable domain: GAGVSQSPSNKVTEKGKDVELRCDPISGHTALYWYRQSLGQGLEFLIYFQGNSAPDKSGLPSDRFSAERTGGSVSTLTIQRTQQEDSAVYLCASSLASSGANVLTFGAGSRLTVL.

As DNA, the CDR3 is TGCAGGGGAGGTAGCGAGCAGTACTTC. Amino acids: CRGGSEQYF. The J gene is TRBJ2-7, the V gene TRBV20-1; TRBD2 is a possible D gene (6 bases). This CDR3 contains 9 residues. The germline V gene has CDR1 DFQATT and CDR2 SNEGSKA (reference sequence).

J is TRBJ1-4 and V is TRBV7-6; a weak D match, TRBD1 (5 bases). Trimming took off 1 base at V and 5 bases at J, with 17 bases between the two ends. The CDR3 length is 17 residues. In germline, CDR1 is SGHVS, CDR2 FNYEAQ. In DNA form, the CDR3 reads TGTGCCAGCAGCTTAGATCGTGTGTGGCAGGGAAATGAAAAACTGTTTTTT. It encodes CASSLDRVWQGNEKLFF.

The gene calls are TRBV20-1 and TRBJ2-3; D perhaps matches TRBD2 (7 bases). Germline values: CDR1 DFQATT, CDR2 SNEGSKA (reference sequence). This CDR3 is built from 15 residues. Trimming removed 6 bases from V and 1 base from J, with 17 bases in between. The CDR3: CSAPGGGGGTDTQYF. The CDR3 bases are TGCAGTGCCCCTGGGGGGGGCGGGGGCACAGATACGCAGTATTTT.

This clonotype was observed many times. This chain links TRBV5-4 with TRBJ2-7; D not resolved. Germline V gene lookup returns CDR1 SGHNT and CDR2 YYREEE (reference sequence). Trimming took off 2 bases at V and 2 bases at J, with 5 bases between the two ends. CDR3 length: 12 residues. This CDR3 reads CASSLGTYEQYF. In DNA, the CDR3 is TGTGCCAGCAGCTTAGGGACCTACGAGCAGTACTTC.

This clonotype was picked up a small number of times. The chain has TRBV12-3 or TRBV12-4 and TRBJ1-3; D call uncertain. The CDR3 totals 15 residues. The germline V and J ends were trimmed by 3 bases and 9 bases, with 18 bases remaining between them. Here the CDR3 DNA reads TGTGCCAGCAGTTTGGTTTCTTTTCGGTTTGGCACCATATATTTT. Its protein is CASSLVSFRFGTIYF.

This clonotype appeared a few times. V is TRBV7-2 and J is TRBJ2-2; D not resolved. The CDR3 has 14 amino acids. Trimming shortened V by 3 bases and J by 7 bases, and 12 bases separated the two germline ends. In germline, CDR1 is SGHTA, CDR2 FQGNSA. CDR3 nucleotides: TGTGCCAGCAGCTTCCGTCCCGCGGACGGGGAGCTGTTTTTT. It translates to CASSFRPADGELFF.

Only one count was recorded for this clonotype. V is TRBV19 and J is TRBJ2-7; D is unresolved. The germline V gene has CDR1 LNHDA and CDR2 SQIVND (reference sequence). The V end lost 9 bases, the J end lost 6 bases, and 15 bases lay between the germline ends. The CDR3 is made up of 12 amino acids. The chain's CDR3 is CASGSLGSEQYF. In DNA, the CDR3 is TGTGCCAGCGGCTCCCTAGGTTCCGAGCAGTACTTC.

V usage is TRBV29-1 and J usage is TRBJ2-7; no definite D call. Germline V gene lookup returns CDR1 SQVTM and CDR2 ANQGSEA. The CDR3 extends over 15 amino acids. V was trimmed by 6 bases and J by 4 bases, leaving 22 bases between them. CDR3 bases: TGCAGCGTCAACACGTTGGTATTTGGGTTGTACGAGCAGTACTTC. Translated, it gives CSVNTLVFGLYEQYF.

This clonotype has a handful of counts. Relative to the germline gene, one junction end is altered; a read error may explain this. This chain uses TRBV20-1 with TRBJ2-2; 9 nucleotides match TRBD1. Germline CDR1 DFQATT, CDR2 SNEGSKA (reference sequence). The CDR3 loop spans 15 amino acids. CDR3 in amino acids: CSARGTGLGTGELFF. As DNA, the CDR3 is TGCAGTGCGAGAGGGACAGGGTTGGGCACCGGGGAGCTGTTTTTT.

This clonotype was recorded a few times. V is TRBV7-8 and J is TRBJ1-2, with D possibly matching TRBD1 (6 bases). Looked up from germline, CDR1 is SGHVS and CDR2 is FQNEAQ. The length of the CDR3 is 13 residues. V lost 5 bases to trimming and J lost 7 bases, with 14 bases between them. The CDR3 DNA follows: TGTGCCAGCAGCCACCCAGGGGATATTGGCTACACCTTC. It translates to CASSHPGDIGYTF.

A note on this clonotype: A read error may explain this, as a much larger clone is one base away. The chain recombines TRBV7-2 with TRBJ2-5; 16 bases line up with TRBD2. This CDR3 has 17 amino acids. CDR1 is SGHTA and CDR2 is FQGNSA in the germline V gene. The CDR3 sequence: CVSSPGLAGGGRETQYF. For the CDR3, the DNA is TGTGTCAGCAGCCCGGGACTAGCGGGAGGGGGAAGAGAGACCCAGTACTTC.

The V gene is TRBV7-8, the J gene TRBJ2-3; TRBD2 agrees at 10 bases. The CDR3 runs to 17 residues. Germline V gene data show CDR1 as SGHVS and CDR2 as FQNEAQ. V gave up 1 base and J gave up 1 base; unmatched junction bases: 5. The CDR3 sequence is CASSLGWGTSGTDTQYF. CDR3 coding DNA: TGTGCCAGCAGCTTAGGGTGGGGGACTAGCGGCACAGATACGCAGTATTTT.

This clonotype has a handful of counts. The chain uses TRBV15 and TRBJ1-6; D is uncertain. Germline CDR1 and CDR2: LNHNV and YYDKDF (reference sequence). V was cut by 5 bases and J by 7 bases, with 15 bases left in between. The CDR3 totals 15 residues. DNA for the CDR3: TGTGCCACCAGCCCCAGAAACGGGTTGAATTCACCCCTCCACTTT. The encoded protein is CATSPRNGLNSPLHF.

This clonotype has only one observation. The J gene is TRBJ2-7, the V gene TRBV20-1; weak D call: TRBD1 (5 bases). Between the trimmed V and J ends, which lost 1 base and 3 bases, there was a span of 13 bases. CDR3 length: 14 residues. Germline CDR1 and CDR2: DFQATT and SNEGSKA (reference sequence). The CDR3 nucleotides read TGCAGTGCTAGAGTGCGGCAGGGTCTCTACGAGCAGTACTTC. Its translation: CSARVRQGLYEQYF.

The genes are TRBV15 and TRBJ2-7; possibly TRBD2 for D (6 bases). V was shortened by 4 bases and J by 7 bases, with 14 bases between the two germline ends. Per germline, CDR1 LNHNV and CDR2 YYDKDF (reference sequence). CDR3 size: 13 residues. The CDR3: CATSTGRGKEQYF. The CDR3 DNA is TGTGCCACCAGCACCGGGAGAGGGAAGGAGCAGTACTTC.

This clonotype came up once. The chain carries TRBV28 and TRBJ1-2; no clear D gene. Germline CDR1 MDHEN, CDR2 SYDVKM. V lost 10 bases, J lost 1 base, and 13 bases lay in between. The CDR3 loop spans 13 amino acids. The CDR3 DNA reads TGTGCCACCCAAGAGAAACTTAACTATGGCTACACCTTC. It encodes CATQEKLNYGYTF.

This clonotype was counted between two and nine times. The chain uses TRBV27 and TRBJ2-7; D not certain. There are 13 residues in the CDR3. CDR1 MNHEY and CDR2 SMNVEV come from the germline V gene (reference sequence). With 5 bases removed from V and 5 bases from J, the gap between germline ends came to 13 bases. CDR3 DNA: TGTGCCAGCAGTCCCGCCCGCGTCGACGAGCAGTACTTC. It specifies CASSPARVDEQYF.

This clonotype was recorded a few times. The chain uses TRBV4-1 and TRBJ1-5; D gene uncertain. The CDR3 sequence is 13 residues long. Per germline, CDR1 MGHRA and CDR2 YSYEKL. V gave up 4 bases and J gave up 7 bases, with 11 bases separating them. This CDR3 reads CASSPTRGQPQHF. As DNA, the CDR3 is TGCGCCAGCAGCCCTACCCGGGGACAGCCCCAGCATTTT.

The table lists this clonotype with a few counts. This chain connects TRBV6-2 or TRBV6-3 to TRBJ1-5; D is unresolved. V lost 8 bases to trimming and J lost 4 bases, with 9 bases between them. The CDR3 has 12 residues. Germline V lookup: CDR1 MNHEY, CDR2 SVGEGT. This CDR3 is CASSGRNQPQHF. In DNA, the CDR3 is TGTGCCAGCTCAGGCAGAAATCAGCCCCAGCATTTT.

The gene calls are TRBV2 and TRBJ2-1; 7 nucleotides match TRBD2. V was clipped by 8 bases and J by 5 bases; unmatched bases: 15. The CDR3 has 16 residues. Per germline, CDR1 SNHLY and CDR2 FYNNEI. CDR3 DNA: TGTGCCAGCTCCCGACAAACGCTAGCGGACCACAATGAGCAGTTCTTC. Its protein is CASSRQTLADHNEQFF.

The chain carries TRBV7-6 and TRBJ1-2; 8 bases match TRBD1. The J segment lost 8 bases and the V segment lost 5 bases, leaving 10 bases of the junction unmatched. The CDR3 consists of 14 residues. Germline lookup yields CDR1 SGHVS and CDR2 FNYEAQ. The CDR3 bases are TGTGCCAGCAGCCCCCAGGACAGGGTCAACGGCTACACCTTC. Its protein is CASSPQDRVNGYTF.

The gene calls are TRBV27 and TRBJ2-7, with 11 bases matching TRBD2. The CDR3 has 15 amino acids. Germline V lookup: CDR1 MNHEY, CDR2 SMNVEV (reference sequence). V shed 5 bases and J 2 bases; nucleotides not matched to a gene: 5. CDR3 amino acids: CASSLGTSGPYEQYF. The CDR3 DNA reads as TGTGCCAGCAGTCTCGGGACTAGCGGCCCCTACGAGCAGTACTTC.

The count of this clonotype is one. The V gene is TRBV6-6, the J gene TRBJ1-5; 7 bases agree with TRBD1. CDR1 MNHNY and CDR2 SVGAGI come from the germline V gene (reference sequence). After removal of 7 bases from V and 3 bases from J, the junction contained 6 bases not matched to a gene. CDR3 size: 14 residues. The CDR3 sequence: CASTQGQPNQPQHF. CDR3 nucleotides: TGTGCCAGCACCCAGGGACAGCCCAATCAGCCCCAGCATTTT.

Only one count was recorded for this clonotype. J is TRBJ2-1 and V is TRBV27, with a possible D match to TRBD1 (6 bases). Germline V CDR1 and CDR2: MNHEY, SMNVEV (reference sequence). The CDR3 spans 16 residues. V was pared by 6 bases and J by 8 bases, with 23 bases between. The chain's CDR3 is CASRIKGTYLLDEQFF. Written as DNA, the CDR3 is TGTGCCAGCAGAATCAAGGGGACATATCTTCTCGATGAGCAGTTCTTC.

V and J are TRBV5-4 and TRBJ2-4; tentative D call: TRBD1 (5 bases). The germline V gene encodes CDR1 SGHNT and CDR2 YYREEE (reference sequence). Trimming pared 3 bases from V and 1 base from J, leaving 8 bases between. The CDR3 runs to 14 residues. CDR3 protein: CASSSRAAKNIQYF. The CDR3 DNA follows: TGTGCCAGCAGCTCCAGGGCGGCCAAAAACATTCAGTACTTC.